This is a list of T cell receptor beta chains from one sample in a study of blood T cell repertoires in COVID-19. Using immunoSEQ multiplex PCR, the repertoire was profiled, and TCRdb retains in-frame clones only, with some absent. The repertoire includes more than 45,000 clones, 80% to 85% of them detected once, and around 9.1% sits in the top ten. The sequencing input was peripheral blood. These receptors came from an elderly man with COVID-19, enrolled during active disease. Each CDR3 is given with its conserved first and last residue. The D gene is left open where the match is weak. Size values are once, few and many counts, or a class for expanded clones, and some rows have none.

J: TRBJ2-3; D: .; size: .; V: TRBV19; DNA: TGTGCCAGTAGTGTCACAGCCAGCACAGATACGCAGTATTTT; CDR3: CASSVTASTDTQYF
J: TRBJ2-5; D: .; size: .; V: TRBV7-3; DNA: TGTGCCAGCAGCTTAGGGCGTGGCGAGACCCAGTACTTC; CDR3: CASSLGRGETQYF
J: TRBJ1-6; D: .; size: .; V: TRBV11-3; DNA: TGTGCCAGCAGCTTAGGGGGGGTCGATTCACCCCTCCACTTT; CDR3: CASSLGGVDSPLHF
J: TRBJ2-3; D: .; size: .; V: TRBV6-5; DNA: TGTGCCAGCAGCGAGAGGGATACGCAGTATTTT; CDR3: CASSERDTQYF
J: TRBJ2-1; D: TRBD1; size: .; V: TRBV15; DNA: TGTGCCACGGGACAGTACAATGAGCAGTTCTTC; CDR3: CATGQYNEQFF
J: TRBJ1-3; D: .; size: .; V: TRBV6-5; DNA: TGTGCCAGCAGTTACTCGAAAGGGGGTGGAAACACCATATATTTT; CDR3: CASSYSKGGGNTIYF
J: TRBJ1-4; D: .; size: .; V: TRBV9; DNA: TGTGCCAGCAGCGTTTCAGGAATCAATGAAAAACTGTTTTTT; CDR3: CASSVSGINEKLFF
J: TRBJ2-1; D: .; size: .; V: TRBV9; DNA: TGTGCCAGCAGCGTAGGAGGAGGAGGCTACAATGAGCAGTTCTTC; CDR3: CASSVGGGGYNEQFF
J: TRBJ1-1; D: TRBD1; size: .; V: TRBV7-2; DNA: TGTGCCAGCACCTCGGACAGGGGCCACATGAACACTGAAGCTTTCTTT; CDR3: CASTSDRGHMNTEAFF
J: TRBJ2-1; D: .; size: .; V: TRBV24-1; DNA: TGTGCCACCAGTGACCGGGACTGGAGCTCCTACAATGAGCAGTTCTTC; CDR3: CATSDRDWSSYNEQFF
J: TRBJ1-2; D: TRBD1; size: .; V: TRBV28; DNA: TGTGCCAGCAGGCCGGGACAGACCGTCAACTATGGCTACACCTTC; CDR3: CASRPGQTVNYGYTF
J: TRBJ1-2; D: .; size: .; V: TRBV12-3/TRBV12-4; DNA: TGTGCCAGCAGTCTACAGGCCTATGGCTACACCTTC; CDR3: CASSLQAYGYTF
J: TRBJ2-2; D: .; size: .; V: TRBV9; DNA: TGTGCCAGCAGCGTAGTGGGACACATCACCGGGGAGCTGTTTTTT; CDR3: CASSVVGHITGELFF
J: TRBJ1-1; D: .; size: .; V: TRBV28; DNA: TGTGCCAGCAGCCAGAGAGGGGGGAACACTGAAGCTTTCTTT; CDR3: CASSQRGGNTEAFF
J: TRBJ1-2; D: TRBD1; size: .; V: TRBV7-2; DNA: TGTGCCAGCAGCCACGGCACAGGGGGCGCCTATGGCTACACCTTC; CDR3: CASSHGTGGAYGYTF
J: TRBJ1-5; D: .; size: few; V: TRBV30; DNA: TGTGCCTGGAGTACTGGAGGCGGCAATCAGCCCCAGCATTTT; CDR3: CAWSTGGGNQPQHF
J: TRBJ2-2; D: TRBD2; size: .; V: TRBV5-6; DNA: TGTGCCAGCAACGGGCTAGCGGGGGGTGTCACCGGGGAGCTGTTTTTT; CDR3: CASNGLAGGVTGELFF
J: TRBJ1-5; D: .; size: .; V: TRBV3-1/TRBV3-2; DNA: TGTGCCAGCAGCCAAGCTTGGAGCGAAAGCAATCAGCCCCAGCATTTT; CDR3: CASSQAWSESNQPQHF
J: TRBJ1-5; D: .; size: .; V: TRBV6-5; DNA: TGTGCCAGCAGTTCAGGGGCTGGTCAGCCCCAGCATTTT; CDR3: CASSSGAGQPQHF
J: TRBJ2-3; D: .; size: .; V: TRBV18; DNA: TGTGCCAGCTCCCCGCGGGCGGGGCCCACAGATACGCAGTATTTT; CDR3: CASSPRAGPTDTQYF
J: TRBJ2-3; D: TRBD1; size: .; V: TRBV7-8; DNA: TGTGCCAGCAGCTTAGCTCCCAGGGGGTTAAGGACAGATACGCAGTATTTT; CDR3: CASSLAPRGLRTDTQYF
J: TRBJ2-5; D: TRBD2; size: .; V: TRBV11-2; DNA: TGTGCCAGCAGCTTCGCGGGAGGGGAGGGTGAGACCCAGTACTTC; CDR3: CASSFAGGEGETQYF
J: TRBJ1-3; D: TRBD1; size: .; V: TRBV29-1; DNA: TGCAGCGCCTCGACAGGGCAGAATGGAAACACCATATATTTT; CDR3: CSASTGQNGNTIYF
J: TRBJ1-5; D: .; size: .; V: TRBV5-1; DNA: TGCGCCAGCAGCTTGGGGGCACCAGACAATCAGCCCCAGCATTTT; CDR3: CASSLGAPDNQPQHF
J: TRBJ1-1; D: .; size: .; V: TRBV3-1/TRBV3-2; DNA: TGTGCCAGCAGCCAAGCAGGGGTAGGAACTGAAGCTTTCTTT; CDR3: CASSQAGVGTEAFF
J: TRBJ1-2; D: .; size: .; V: TRBV4-1; DNA: TGCGCCAGCAGCCAAGTTATGATCCGGCCAGGGCCCCTCTATGGCTACACCTTC; CDR3: CASSQVMIRPGPLYGYTF
J: TRBJ1-1; D: .; size: .; V: TRBV10-3; DNA: TGTGCCATCAGTGAGTTAGGGGGTTACACTGAAGCTTTCTTT; CDR3: CAISELGGYTEAFF
J: TRBJ1-3; D: .; size: .; V: TRBV2; DNA: TGTGCCAGCAGCAGGGATAGGTCTGGAAACACCATATATTTT; CDR3: CASSRDRSGNTIYF
J: TRBJ1-2; D: .; size: .; V: TRBV2; DNA: TGTGCCAGCAGGACCCGGGAGAGCAGCTATGGCTACACCTTC; CDR3: CASRTRESSYGYTF
J: TRBJ2-1; D: TRBD2; size: .; V: TRBV2; DNA: TGTGCCAGCAGTGAAGCCTGGCTAGCGGGAGGATTTGCCAATGAGCAGTTCTTC; CDR3: CASSEAWLAGGFANEQFF
J: TRBJ1-2; D: TRBD1; size: .; V: TRBV5-6; DNA: TGTGCCAGCAGCTTGGTCTCAGGGGGCGTAGGTTATGGCTACACCTTC; CDR3: CASSLVSGGVGYGYTF
J: TRBJ1-1; D: .; size: .; V: TRBV18; DNA: TGTGCCAGCTCACCAACAAGTACAGGGATCGAAGCTTTCTTT; CDR3: CASSPTSTGIEAFF
J: TRBJ1-1; D: .; size: .; V: TRBV5-1; DNA: TGCGCCAGCAGCCGCCGGGAGGGGGGTCGGATGAACACTGAAGCTTTCTTT; CDR3: CASSRREGGRMNTEAFF
J: TRBJ2-1; D: TRBD1; size: .; V: TRBV2; DNA: TGTGCCAGCAGTGTCACAGGGGCCTACAATGAGCAGTTCTTC; CDR3: CASSVTGAYNEQFF
J: TRBJ1-1; D: .; size: once; V: TRBV4-3; DNA: TGCGCCAGCAGCCAAGATTGGAACAGAAAGACTGAAGCTTTCTTT; CDR3: CASSQDWNRKTEAFF
J: TRBJ2-6; D: .; size: .; V: TRBV4-1; DNA: TGCGCCAGCAGCCAAGATAGGAGCGGGTCTGGGGCCAACGTCCTGACTTTC; CDR3: CASSQDRSGSGANVLTF
J: TRBJ2-2; D: TRBD2; size: .; V: TRBV10-1; DNA: TGCGCCGCGGGGGGCTCGAACACCGGGGAGCTGTTTTTT; CDR3: CAAGGSNTGELFF
J: TRBJ1-2; D: TRBD1; size: .; V: TRBV19; DNA: TGTGCCAGTAGTCCCACCGGGGGACAGAATTATGGCTACACCTTC; CDR3: CASSPTGGQNYGYTF
J: TRBJ2-1; D: TRBD2; size: .; V: TRBV28; DNA: TGTGCCAGCAGTTTACCTGCGACCGAGCGGGGGTCTGGAATGGCGCAGTTCTTC; CDR3: CASSLPATERGSGMAQFF
J: TRBJ1-1; D: .; size: .; V: TRBV4-1; DNA: TGCGCCAGCAGCAGTTTGACAGAGAACACTGAAGCTTTCTTT; CDR3: CASSSLTENTEAFF
J: TRBJ1-1; D: TRBD1; size: .; V: TRBV18; DNA: TGTGCCAGCTCACCACCGTCGCGACAGGGCACTGAAGCTTTCTTT; CDR3: CASSPPSRQGTEAFF
J: TRBJ1-2; D: TRBD1; size: .; V: TRBV6-2/TRBV6-3; DNA: TGTGCCAGCAGTTCCCTTCCGACAGGGGTCATATCCCCTTATAACTATGGCTACACCTTC; CDR3: CASSSLPTGVISPYNYGYTF
J: TRBJ1-5; D: .; size: .; V: TRBV19; DNA: TGTGCCAGTAGTATAGTCCAGGGGAATAGCAATCAGCCCCAGCATTTT; CDR3: CASSIVQGNSNQPQHF
J: TRBJ1-5; D: TRBD1; size: .; V: TRBV24-1; DNA: TGTGCCACCAGTGCAGGACAGGGTAATCAGCCCCAGCATTTT; CDR3: CATSAGQGNQPQHF
J: TRBJ1-6; D: TRBD1; size: .; V: TRBV3-1/TRBV3-2; DNA: TGTGCCAGCAGCCCCGGGACAGGCCAAGGTTCACCCCTCCACTTT; CDR3: CASSPGTGQGSPLHF
J: TRBJ1-1; D: .; size: .; V: TRBV12-3/TRBV12-4; DNA: TGTGCCAGCACCTTAGCCCGGGAGGGGGGGGCTTTCTTT; CDR3: CASTLAREGGAFF
J: TRBJ2-2; D: .; size: .; V: TRBV6-1; DNA: TGTGCCAGCAGTGAAGCGTGGCACACCGGGGAGCTGTTTTTT; CDR3: CASSEAWHTGELFF
J: TRBJ1-2; D: .; size: .; V: TRBV20-1; DNA: TGCAGTGCTAGTGTCGGGAGCTATGGCTACACCTTC; CDR3: CSASVGSYGYTF